This is a list of T cell receptor beta chains from one sample in a study of graft-versus-host responses after intestinal transplantation. Measured with immunoSEQ multiplex PCR; TCRdb has only the in-frame clones, and not every one. Of roughly 100,000 clones listed, around 91% were seen once; the top ten hold about 0.18%. Antigens for these TCRs are unknown. The sequences come from unstimulated CD4+ T cells sorted from spleen or lymph node cells, collected before transplant. These receptors came from a human donor who was the organ donor for an intestinal transplant. Each CDR3 is given with its conserved first and last residue. D genes are given only for firm matches. Expanded clones get a size class; other rows say once, few or many, or leave the size out.

D,size,V,J,length,CDR3,DNA
TRBD1,NA,TRBV5-1,TRBJ1-5,15,CASSTGTGENQPQHF,TGCGCCAGCAGCACCGGGACAGGGGAAAATCAGCCCCAGCATTTT
TRBD1,NA,TRBV5-1,TRBJ2-3,15,CASTRQGTGTDTQYF,TGCGCCAGCACTAGACAGGGGACGGGCACAGATACGCAGTATTTT
NA,NA,TRBV25-1,TRBJ1-2,14,CASSDYRGNYGYTF,TGTGCCAGCAGCGACTACCGAGGGAACTATGGCTACACCTTC
TRBD2,NA,TRBV7-2,TRBJ2-5,13,CAIAGGPQETQYF,TGTGCCATCGCGGGGGGGCCCCAAGAGACCCAGTACTTC
NA,NA,TRBV6-5,TRBJ1-2,14,CASSLGGRNYGYTF,TGTGCCAGCAGCCTAGGGGGACGGAACTATGGCTACACCTTC
NA,NA,TRBV6-5,TRBJ1-5,14,CASSPNRFNQPQHF,TGTGCCAGCAGCCCCAACAGATTTAATCAGCCCCAGCATTTT
TRBD1,NA,TRBV7-9,TRBJ1-1,18,CASRLPPGQGAVGTEAFF,TGTGCCAGCAGATTACCTCCGGGACAGGGGGCGGTTGGCACTGAAGCTTTCTTT
NA,NA,TRBV4-2,TRBJ1-5,14,CASSLGRGNQPQHF,TGTGCCAGCAGCCTTGGTCGGGGCAATCAGCCCCAGCATTTT
TRBD1,NA,TRBV12-5,TRBJ1-1,17,CASGLVIGTGPNTEAFF,TGTGCTAGTGGTTTGGTAATCGGGACAGGGCCGAACACTGAAGCTTTCTTT
TRBD1,NA,TRBV4-2,TRBJ2-7,13,CASSLGRGLEQYF,TGTGCCAGCAGCCTAGGCAGGGGGCTGGAGCAGTACTTC
TRBD1,NA,TRBV7-3,TRBJ2-3,15,CASRAGTGGTDTQYF,TGTGCCAGCAGGGCCGGGACAGGGGGCACAGATACGCAGTATTTT
TRBD1,NA,TRBV7-9,TRBJ1-6,14,CASSPTGVGSPLHF,TGTGCCAGCAGCCCGACAGGGGTGGGATCACCCCTCCACTTT
NA,NA,TRBV6-5,TRBJ2-7,15,CASSLRDSLSYEQYF,TGTGCCAGCAGCCTCCGGGACTCCCTCTCCTACGAGCAGTACTTC
NA,NA,TRBV30,TRBJ2-7,15,CAWSFRGSLGYEQYF,TGTGCCTGGAGTTTCCGGGGGAGCTTGGGCTACGAGCAGTACTTC
NA,once,TRBV5-1,TRBJ2-7,15,CASSLATGRQYEQYF,TGCGCCAGCAGCTTGGCAACGGGGAGGCAATACGAGCAGTACTTC
TRBD1,NA,TRBV2,TRBJ1-4,13,CASREGTAEKLFF,TGTGCCAGCAGGGAAGGGACAGCTGAAAAACTGTTTTTT
TRBD1,once,TRBV29-1,TRBJ2-7,15,CSVDSSGTGGSEQYF,TGCAGCGTTGACTCGTCCGGGACAGGGGGAAGCGAGCAGTACTTC
TRBD2,NA,TRBV5-1,TRBJ2-1,16,CASSLAVSGGARGEFF,TGCGCCAGCAGCTTGGCCGTGAGCGGGGGGGCCAGAGGGGAGTTCTTC
NA,NA,TRBV18,TRBJ1-6,14,CASSPLDTPSPLHF,TGTGCCAGCTCACCACTGGACACTCCCTCACCCCTCCACTTT
NA,NA,TRBV7-2,TRBJ1-2,16,CASSLGGRLAGDGYTF,TGTGCCAGCAGCTTAGGCGGGCGGTTGGCAGGGGATGGCTACACCTTC
TRBD1,NA,TRBV6-5,TRBJ1-1,15,CASSYAGQGNTEAFF,TGTGCCAGCAGTTACGCTGGACAGGGGAACACTGAAGCTTTCTTT
NA,NA,TRBV19,TRBJ1-5,14,CASKGGPSYQPQHF,TGTGCCAGTAAGGGAGGACCGTCGTATCAGCCCCAGCATTTT
TRBD2,NA,TRBV5-1,TRBJ2-1,19,CASSSPQQTSGGSDNEQFF,TGCGCCAGCAGCTCACCACAACAGACTAGCGGGGGATCGGACAATGAGCAGTTCTTC
TRBD1,NA,TRBV6-1,TRBJ1-2,14,CASRDRGANYGYTF,TGTGCCAGCAGGGACAGGGGAGCTAACTATGGCTACACCTTC
NA,NA,TRBV19,TRBJ1-2,13,CASSTSVSYGYTF,TGTGCCAGTAGTACGTCCGTTTCCTATGGCTACACCTTC
NA,NA,TRBV30,TRBJ2-7,15,CAWSVHLQAWYEQYF,TGTGCCTGGAGTGTACATCTGCAGGCTTGGTACGAGCAGTACTTC
NA,NA,TRBV5-5,TRBJ2-3,15,CASLLLPRSEDTQYF,TGTGCCAGCCTGCTTCTCCCACGCAGCGAAGATACGCAGTATTTT
NA,NA,TRBV6-1,TRBJ1-5,18,CASSEGRESRARVQPQHF,TGTGCCAGCAGTGAAGGACGGGAGAGCAGGGCCCGTGTTCAGCCCCAGCATTTT
TRBD1,NA,TRBV10-3,TRBJ2-6,17,CAINPGTGGTGANVLTF,TGTGCCATCAACCCCGGGACAGGGGGTACTGGGGCCAACGTCCTGACTTTC
NA,NA,TRBV20-1,TRBJ1-1,11,CSASDGAEAFF,TGCAGTGCGAGCGACGGTGCCGAAGCTTTCTTT
TRBD1,once,TRBV27,TRBJ1-5,13,CASSYRGHQPQHF,TGTGCCAGCAGTTACAGGGGTCATCAGCCCCAGCATTTT
TRBD1,NA,TRBV6-5,TRBJ2-1,14,CASRVGQQKDEQFF,TGTGCCAGCCGCGTGGGACAGCAAAAGGATGAGCAGTTCTTC
TRBD1,NA,TRBV7-9,TRBJ2-2,16,CASSRGDRGRTGELFF,TGTGCCAGCAGCCGCGGGGACAGGGGGCGAACCGGGGAGCTGTTTTTT
NA,NA,TRBV7-2,TRBJ1-6,15,CASSPLPARGSPLHF,TGTGCCAGCAGCCCTCTGCCGGCCCGGGGTTCACCCCTCCACTTT
NA,few,TRBV7-8,TRBJ2-3,16,CASSPRPPGAGDTQYF,TGTGCCAGCAGCCCGAGGCCTCCAGGGGCGGGAGATACGCAGTATTTT
TRBD1,NA,TRBV30,TRBJ1-2,12,CAWATGNYGYTF,TGTGCCTGGGCGACAGGGAACTATGGCTACACCTTC
TRBD1,NA,TRBV2,TRBJ1-1,15,CASSPQTGSDTEAFF,TGTGCCAGCAGTCCCCAGACAGGGAGTGACACTGAAGCTTTCTTT
NA,NA,TRBV18,TRBJ2-3,16,CASSPGTPQGTDTQYF,TGTGCCAGCTCACCGGGGACTCCTCAGGGCACAGATACGCAGTATTTT
TRBD2,NA,TRBV6-5,TRBJ2-3,15,CASSYMTSGIDTQYF,TGTGCCAGCAGTTATATGACTAGCGGGATAGATACGCAGTATTTT
TRBD1,few,TRBV7-2,TRBJ1-3,15,CASRLTGPSGNTIYF,TGTGCCAGCAGGCTGACAGGGCCCTCTGGAAACACCATATATTTT
TRBD2,NA,TRBV19,TRBJ2-5,15,CASSIGLAGGETQYF,TGTGCCAGTAGTATAGGTCTAGCGGGGGGAGAGACCCAGTACTTC
TRBD1,once,TRBV2,TRBJ2-2,14,CASRQGMDTGELFF,TGTGCCAGCCGACAGGGAATGGACACCGGGGAGCTGTTTTTT
NA,NA,TRBV6-1,TRBJ2-7,14,CASSDLQGSYEQYF,TGTGCCAGCAGTGACCTCCAGGGATCCTACGAGCAGTACTTC
NA,NA,TRBV4-1,TRBJ1-2,16,CASSQGPLGGTDGYTF,TGCGCCAGCAGCCAAGGCCCCTTAGGCGGGACGGATGGCTACACCTTC
TRBD1,once,TRBV7-3,TRBJ1-1,14,CASSLDRGSTEAFF,TGTGCCAGCAGCTTAGACAGGGGCAGCACTGAAGCTTTCTTT
NA,NA,TRBV11-2,TRBJ2-1,14,CASSLAVTYNEQFF,TGTGCCAGCAGCTTAGCGGTCACCTACAATGAGCAGTTCTTC
NA,NA,TRBV2,TRBJ2-4,13,CASSFRTENIQYF,TGTGCCAGCAGTTTCCGGACTGAAAACATTCAGTACTTC
NA,once,TRBV7-2,TRBJ1-4,15,CASSPHMGGNEKLFF,TGTGCCAGCAGCCCCCACATGGGGGGTAATGAAAAACTGTTTTTT